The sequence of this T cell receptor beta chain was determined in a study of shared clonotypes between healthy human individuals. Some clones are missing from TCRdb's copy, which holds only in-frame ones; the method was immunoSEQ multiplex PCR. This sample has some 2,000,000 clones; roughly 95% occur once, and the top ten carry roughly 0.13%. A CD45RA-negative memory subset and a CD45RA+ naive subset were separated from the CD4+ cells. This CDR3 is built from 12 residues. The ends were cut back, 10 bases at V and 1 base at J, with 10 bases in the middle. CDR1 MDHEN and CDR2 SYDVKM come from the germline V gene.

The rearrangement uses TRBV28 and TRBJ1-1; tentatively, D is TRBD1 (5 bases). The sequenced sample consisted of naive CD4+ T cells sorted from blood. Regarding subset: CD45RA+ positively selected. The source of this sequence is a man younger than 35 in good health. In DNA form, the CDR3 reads TGTGCCACCACGACAGCGAACACTGAAGCTTTCTTT. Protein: CATTTANTEAFF.